Shown below are 12 T cell receptor beta chains from a single sample sequenced in a study of CXCR3-negative and CXCR3-positive naive CD8 T cells. Notes on the study in general: In CXCR3-positive naive cells, the TRB CDR3s were more hydrophobic than in CXCR3-negative naive cells.

The study made its TRB cDNA libraries by 5' RACE, adding UMI labels. With the 5' RACE reads reprocessed, TCRdb shows one record per CDR3 protein and no DNA. Here the sample table reports just under 65,000 distinct CDR3 sequences. For these receptors, no antigen is known. Material for sequencing was naive CXCR3+ CD8+ T cells from blood. Subset denoted: CD45RO-CCR7+CD27+CD95- naive CD8+ T cells expressing CXCR3 (TNR3+). The origin of the receptors is a human donor in good health. Some clones in this sample may be carry-over from other donors' samples.

The CDR3: CASSPEGGLVLYEQYF. The chain couples TRBV7-9 to TRBJ2-7; TCRdb selects TRBD2, and the lack of DNA leaves this call unchecked. The CDR3 loop spans 16 amino acids. Germline V lookup: CDR1 SEHNR, CDR2 FQNEAQ (reference sequence). The variable domain in full, completed from reference TRBV7-9 and TRBJ2-7, reads DTGVSQNPRHKITKRGQNVTFRCDPISEHNRLYWYRQTLGQGPEFLTYFQNEAQLEKSRLLSDRFSAERPKGSFSTLEIQRTEQGDSAMYLCASSPEGGLVLYEQYFGPGTRLTVT.

The chain combines TRBV6-5 with TRBJ2-2; TCRdb's D call, TRBD1, is unchecked because there is no DNA. Germline V gene lookup returns CDR1 MNHEY and CDR2 SVGAGI. This CDR3 has 16 amino acids. CDR3 sequence: CASSFPPGQERGELFF.

The chain uses TRBV28 and TRBJ1-2; the TRBD1 assignment by TCRdb is unverifiable without DNA. The V gene's germline CDR1 is MDHEN and CDR2 SYDVKM. CDR3 size: 12 residues. The CDR3 protein is CASSSLDYGYTF.

The rearrangement uses TRBV4-3 and TRBJ2-7. The CDR3 is 12 amino acids. Germline V gene lookup returns CDR1 LGHNA and CDR2 YSLEER. The CDR3 loop is CASSQGGYEQYF.

This chain uses TRBV5-1 with TRBJ2-3; TCRdb indicates TRBD2, and absent DNA this call remains unverified. The CDR3 totals 17 residues. Germline V CDR1 and CDR2: SGHRS, YFSETQ. CDR3 sequence reads: CASSNRGLAGSTDTQYF.

V is TRBV4-3 and J is TRBJ1-6. CDR1 and CDR2 from the germline V gene are LGHNA and YSLEER. The CDR3 is 18 residues long. CDR3 loop: CASSQDRVGKGPNSPLHF.

The chain joins TRBV29-1 to TRBJ2-1; TCRdb indicates TRBD1, and absent DNA this call remains unverified. Germline loops: CDR1 SQVTM, CDR2 ANQGSEA. The CDR3 is 15 amino acids. CDR3 protein: CSVDLPGRSLGEQFF.

V gene TRBV6-2 or TRBV6-3 combines with J gene TRBJ2-3; TCRdb lists TRBD2, though no DNA is available to test this call. The CDR3 is 17 residues long. From germline, CDR1 is MNHEY and CDR2 SVGEGT. The chain's CDR3 is CASSYPTSGGAADTQYF.

The chain has TRBV7-2 and TRBJ2-7; TCRdb lists TRBD2, though no DNA is available to test this call. The CDR3 is made up of 15 amino acids. Germline CDR1 reads SGHTA; CDR2 reads FQGNSA. Here the CDR3 reads CASSYASGGAYEQYF.

The chain uses TRBV10-3 and TRBJ2-1; no DNA is available, so the TRBD2 call from TCRdb remains unchecked. The CDR3 sequence is 16 residues long. From germline, CDR1 is ENHRY and CDR2 SYGVKD. The CDR3 region is CAISEPGTSDYNEQFF.

This CDR3 reads CASSLTGAEQFF. The gene calls are TRBV5-1 and TRBJ2-1; TCRdb indicates TRBD1, and absent DNA this call remains unverified. Looked up from germline, CDR1 is SGHRS and CDR2 is YFSETQ. The CDR3 is 12 amino acids.

The genes are TRBV29-1 and TRBJ2-7; the D gene TCRdb calls, TRBD1, cannot be checked with no DNA. CDR3 length: 14 amino acids. Germline CDR1 SQVTM, CDR2 ANQGSEA. CDR3: CSVFWVAYPYEQYF.